A single sample is the source of the 28 T cell receptor beta chains below, sequenced in a study of T-cell reconstitution after alpha-beta-depleted transplantation in children. Unique molecular identifiers featured in how the TCRbeta library was prepared. TCRdb re-called the PCR reads with MiXCR, one entry per CDR3 protein. The data show 450,000 to 500,000 distinct CDR3 sequences, around 13% seen once. Sequencing used PBMCs from the stem cell graft donor, obtained from the stem cell graft. These receptors were collected from a human donor who donated a stem cell graft to a child with combined immunodeficiency.

This chain links TRBV6-5 with TRBJ2-7, with 7 bases aligning to TRBD2. CDR3 length: 14 amino acids. J was trimmed by 2 bases and V by 5 bases; bases with no gene match: 6. Per the germline V gene, CDR1 is MNHEY and CDR2 is SVGAGI. The DNA for the CDR3 is TGTGCCAGCAGTACTGGACTAGGGGCCTACGAGCAGTACTTC. Its translation is CASSTGLGAYEQYF.

This chain uses TRBV12-3 or TRBV12-4 with TRBJ2-1; perhaps D is TRBD1 or TRBD2 (6 bases each). The CDR3 runs 17 residues. V was clipped by 6 bases and J by 5 bases, with 23 bases between them. The CDR3 nucleotides read TGTGCCAGCAGCCCGGGACTCCTACCGCGACAGGACAATGAGCAGTTCTTC. Protein sequence: CASSPGLLPRQDNEQFF.

This clonotype was seen a handful of times. The chain uses TRBV20-1 and TRBJ2-7; 16 bases match TRBD2. The CDR3 spans 16 residues. The V gene's germline CDR1 is DFQATT and CDR2 SNEGSKA (reference sequence). In DNA, the CDR3 is TGCAGCGCGTCATCCGGGACTAGCGGGAGGGCCTACGAGCAGTACTTC. This gives the protein CSASSGTSGRAYEQYF.

The table lists this clonotype with a count of one. The chain employs TRBV3-1 and TRBJ2-1; D call uncertain. Trimming stripped 4 bases from V and 15 bases from J, with 16 bases between. The CDR3 is 12 residues long. Germline V gene sequence: CDR1 LGHDT, CDR2 YNNKEL (reference sequence). In nucleotides, the CDR3 is TGTGCCAGCAGCCGACAATGGACCGGCAGGTTCTTC. Protein product: CASSRQWTGRFF.

V and J are TRBV10-3 and TRBJ2-5; D ambiguous. Trimming stripped 7 bases from V and 4 bases from J, with 13 bases between. CDR1 ENHRY and CDR2 SYGVKD come from the germline V gene. The length of the CDR3 is 13 residues. The DNA for the CDR3 is TGTGCCATCACCCGGGCCTCTGGAGAGACCCAGTACTTC. Protein sequence: CAITRASGETQYF.

A few counts support this clonotype. V gene TRBV28 combines with J gene TRBJ2-2; TRBD1 aligns across 8 bases. This CDR3 contains 19 residues. The V gene's germline CDR1 is MDHEN and CDR2 SYDVKM. V was clipped by 7 bases and J by 1 base; unmatched bases: 17. The CDR3 DNA reads as TGTGCCAGCACCCCTCCCGGGACAGGTGACATATTGAACACCGGGGAGCTGTTTTTT. Protein sequence: CASTPPGTGDILNTGELFF.

A few counts support this clonotype. This CDR3 is CASSAGNSGNTIYF. CDR3 bases: TGTGCCAGCAGCGCCGGGAACTCTGGAAACACCATATATTTT. The chain recombines TRBV9 with TRBJ1-3; D gene ambiguous. V was clipped by 3 bases and J by 0 bases, with 7 bases between them. Germline V gives CDR1 SGDLS, CDR2 YYNGEE. This CDR3 has 14 residues. The full variable domain, with the rest looked up from reference TRBV9 and TRBJ1-3, is DSGVTQTPKHLITATGQRVTLRCSPRSGDLSVYWYQQSLDQGLQFLIQYYNGEERAKGNILERFSAQQFPDLHSELNLSSLELGDSALYFCASSAGNSGNTIYFGEGSWLTVV.

This clonotype was found many times. The chain carries TRBV20-1 and TRBJ2-7; D perhaps matches TRBD1 (6 bases). The CDR3 has 15 amino acids. Trimming took 4 bases from V and 6 from J, leaving 22 bases between them. Looked up from germline, CDR1 is DFQATT and CDR2 is SNEGSKA (reference sequence). The CDR3 sequence: CSAKGAQGPPSEQYF. In DNA, the CDR3 is TGCAGTGCTAAAGGAGCTCAGGGGCCTCCATCCGAGCAGTACTTC.

The chain has TRBV12-3 or TRBV12-4 and TRBJ1-3; 8 positions agree with TRBD1. The CDR3 runs to 15 residues. V lost 1 base to trimming and J lost 4 bases; unmatched junction nucleotides: 3. CDR3 sequence reads: CASSLGTGIGNTIYF. CDR3 in DNA: TGTGCCAGCAGTTTAGGGACAGGGATAGGAAACACCATATATTTT.

The chain links TRBV14 to TRBJ1-1, with 8 bases that match TRBD1. J was trimmed by 4 bases and V by 4 bases; bases with no gene match: 14. CDR1 is SGHDN, CDR2 FVKESK, per germline. The CDR3 is made up of 17 amino acids. As DNA, the CDR3 is TGTGCCAGCAGCCTTCTAGGACAGGGAACCCAAGTCACTGAAGCTTTCTTT. Its translation is CASSLLGQGTQVTEAFF.

A note on this clonotype: A much larger clone differs from this one at a single base, so this may be a read error. The chain has TRBV6-1 and TRBJ2-7, with 11 positions matching TRBD2. This CDR3 has 14 residues. CDR1 is MNHNS and CDR2 is SASEGT in the germline V gene. The trim removed 7 bases at V and 1 base at J, leaving 3 bases unmatched. The CDR3 nucleotides are TGTGCCAGCACTAGCGGGAGGTTTTCCTACGAGCAGTACTTC. Translating it yields CASTSGRFSYEQYF.

At least ten counts were recorded for this clonotype. The chain joins TRBV20-1 to TRBJ2-7; the match to TRBD1 covers 10 bases. Germline V lookup: CDR1 DFQATT, CDR2 SNEGSKA (reference sequence). Trimming removed 2 bases from V and 3 bases from J; junction bases left unmatched: 10. This CDR3 contains 16 residues. CDR3 sequence reads: CSARSRGQGKNYEQYF. DNA for the CDR3: TGCAGTGCTAGAAGTAGGGGACAGGGGAAAAACTACGAGCAGTACTTC.

This clonotype was detected only a few times. The CDR3 sequence is CASSSSRAPTDTQYF. CDR3 DNA sequence: TGTGCCAGCAGTTCTTCTAGGGCCCCCACAGATACGCAGTATTTT. V and J are TRBV2 and TRBJ2-3; no definite D call. Per germline, CDR1 SNHLY and CDR2 FYNNEI. The CDR3 extends over 15 amino acids. Trimming stripped 5 bases from V and 2 bases from J, with 14 bases between. Variable domain in full (rest from reference TRBV2 and TRBJ2-3): EPEVTQTPSHQVTQMGQEVILRCVPISNHLYFYWYRQILGQKVEFLVSFYNNEISEKSEIFDDQFSVERPDGSNFTLKIRSTKLEDSAMYFCASSSSRAPTDTQYFGPGTRLTVL.

The genes are TRBV6-5 and TRBJ2-5, with unresolved D. Germline-derived CDR1 and CDR2 are MNHEY and SVGAGI. The CDR3 sequence is 12 residues long. V was pared by 6 bases and J by 4 bases, with 9 bases between. The CDR3 DNA reads as TGTGCCAGCAGGACGAGTTCAGAGACCCAGTACTTC. It is translated as CASRTSSETQYF.

The chain is built from TRBV10-2 and TRBJ2-7; TRBD1 matches at 10 bases. Per germline, CDR1 WSHSY and CDR2 SAAADI. This CDR3 region has 15 residues. Unmatched junction bases numbered 9, after V lost 7 bases and J lost 3 bases. CDR3 DNA sequence: TGCGCCAGCACCTCGCCGGGACAGGGGCTCTACGAGCAGTACTTC. Its protein is CASTSPGQGLYEQYF.

On this clonotype itself: A much larger clone lies a single base off, so this may be a read error. The chain uses TRBV7-2 and TRBJ2-5, with 8 bases fitting TRBD1. The CDR3 totals 15 residues. Trimming at V came to 4 bases and at J to 5 bases, leaving 9 bases not matched to a gene. Germline CDR1 reads SGHTA; CDR2 reads FQGNSA. The CDR3 is CASSSATGEVETQYF. DNA of the CDR3: TGTGCCAGCAGCTCAGCGACAGGGGAGGTCGAGACCCAGTACTTC.

This clonotype was observed many times. The chain has TRBV4-3 and TRBJ2-2; 9 nucleotides line up with TRBD2. This CDR3 comprises 20 residues. The V segment lost 0 bases and the J segment 6 bases; nucleotides outside the gene matches: 17. Germline V gives CDR1 LGHNA, CDR2 YSLEER. CDR3 nucleotides: TGCGCCAGCAGCCAAGATCGGATTTTGATCAGCGGGAGGATACCCGGGGAGCTGTTTTTT. This codes for CASSQDRILISGRIPGELFF.

CDR3 sequence reads: CASSPWTGANYNEQFF. The CDR3, as DNA: TGTGCCAGCAGCCCATGGACAGGGGCAAATTACAATGAGCAGTTCTTC. V usage is TRBV7-2 and J usage is TRBJ2-1; 9 bases fit TRBD1. The germline gives CDR1 SGHTA, CDR2 FQGNSA. The CDR3 sequence is 16 residues long. J gave up 4 bases and V 5 bases, and 9 bases lay outside the gene matches.

Only a few counts were recorded for this clonotype. The chain couples TRBV12-3 or TRBV12-4 to TRBJ2-1, with 9 bases aligning to TRBD2. V was clipped by 6 bases and J by 6 bases; unmatched bases: 9. The CDR3 runs to 15 residues. The DNA of the CDR3 is TGTGCCAGCAGAGGGACTAGCCTTTTCCGCAATGAGCAGTTCTTC. Translated, it gives CASRGTSLFRNEQFF.

This clonotype was counted at least ten times. The chain is built from TRBV5-1 and TRBJ1-1; tentatively, D is TRBD1 (5 bases). The V gene's germline CDR1 is SGHRS and CDR2 YFSETQ. V lost 3 bases, J lost 1 base, and 7 bases lay in between. This CDR3 contains 13 residues. CDR3 amino acids: CASSSTANTEAFF. CDR3 DNA: TGCGCCAGCAGCTCGACAGCGAACACTGAAGCTTTCTTT.

The rearrangement joins TRBV4-3 to TRBJ2-1; 10 nucleotides match TRBD2. This CDR3 is 18 amino acids long. With V trimmed by 1 base and J by 1 base, 7 bases remained unmatched. Germline-derived CDR1 and CDR2 are LGHNA and YSLEER. CDR3 protein: CASSQGTSGRTSYNEQFF. In DNA, the CDR3 is TGCGCCAGCAGCCAAGGGACTAGCGGACGAACTTCCTACAATGAGCAGTTCTTC.

The chain uses TRBV27 and TRBJ2-1, with D possibly being TRBD1 or TRBD2 (5 bases each). Per the germline V gene, CDR1 is MNHEY and CDR2 is SMNVEV (reference sequence). There are 19 residues in the CDR3. The germline V and J ends were trimmed by 8 bases and 2 bases, with 28 bases remaining between them. In DNA form, the CDR3 reads TGTGCCAGCGGATTCCGGGACCTAGTAGAGGGCGTACCCTACAATGAGCAGTTCTTC. Amino acid sequence: CASGFRDLVEGVPYNEQFF.

This clonotype was counted between two and nine times. The chain couples TRBV3-1 to TRBJ1-1; TRBD1 is a possible D gene (5 bases). Trimming removed 4 bases from V and 0 bases from J, with 15 bases in between. Germline lookup yields CDR1 LGHDT and CDR2 YNNKEL (reference sequence). CDR3 length: 16 amino acids. The CDR3 nucleotides are TGTGCCAGCAGCCCCAGGGCATCCTTCATGAACACTGAAGCTTTCTTT. Encoded protein: CASSPRASFMNTEAFF.

Only a few counts were recorded for this clonotype. The gene calls are TRBV6-2 or TRBV6-3 and TRBJ2-7; 9 bases map to TRBD1. This CDR3 contains 12 residues. Losses at the gene ends were 10 bases for V and 7 bases for J; bases not matched to a gene: 8. Germline lookup yields CDR1 MNHEY and CDR2 SVGEGT. CDR3 sequence (DNA): TGTGCCAAGGGGACAGGGCCTGGGGAGCAGTACTTC. It encodes CAKGTGPGEQYF.

Regarding this clonotype: It may be a read error: a sequence one base away is much more abundant. V and J are TRBV24-1 and TRBJ2-7; D might be TRBD1 (5 bases). Germline V gives CDR1 KGHDR, CDR2 SFDVKD. CDR3 length equals 13 residues. This CDR3 reads CGTSDSFSYEQYF. In DNA form, the CDR3 reads TGTGGCACCAGTGACAGTTTCTCCTACGAGCAGTACTTC.

This clonotype was observed many times. V is TRBV7-9 and J is TRBJ2-7, with D possibly matching TRBD1 (6 bases). The germline CDR1 and CDR2 sequences are SEHNR and FQNEAQ (reference sequence). The CDR3 totals 15 residues. The V gene lost 4 bases and the J gene lost 3 bases, with 16 bases spanning the gap. The CDR3 loop reads CASSYDTTGLYEQYF. The DNA of the CDR3 is TGTGCCAGCAGCTACGATACGACAGGTCTCTACGAGCAGTACTTC.

Turning to this clonotype: A much larger clone lies a single base off, so this may be a read error. This chain joins TRBV4-3 and TRBJ1-3; D possibly corresponds to TRBD1 (5 bases). The CDR3 totals 16 residues. The germline CDR1 and CDR2 sequences are LGHNA and YSLEER. The chain's CDR3 is CTSSQDLPGTGNTIYF. CDR3 nucleotides: TGCACCAGCAGCCAGGACCTACCAGGGACTGGAAACACCATATATTTT.

The V gene is TRBV9, the J gene TRBJ2-2, with TRBD2 identical over 9 bases. The germline V gene has CDR1 SGDLS and CDR2 YYNGEE. The CDR3 runs 14 residues. J was trimmed by 8 bases and V by 6 bases; bases with no gene match: 8. The CDR3 DNA sequence: TGTGCCAGCACTACGGAAGCGGGAGGTGGGGAGCTGTTTTTT. It translates to CASTTEAGGGELFF.